The 18 T cell receptor beta chains presented below share a single source sample, sequenced in a study of CD8 T cells in ankylosing spondylitis. TCRdb called the 5' RACE reads again in MiXCR, with one record for every CDR3 protein. The repertoire holds roughly 250,000 distinct CDR3 sequences, with roughly a tenth as singletons. The sequenced sample consisted of blood, either unsorted or a sorted T cell fraction (not recorded which). All receptors derive from a male donor with ankylosing spondylitis or in good health (not recorded which).

The table lists this clonotype with many counts. The CDR3 coding sequence is TGCAGTGCCTCTGAAACGGGGCGCAATCTCAATGGCTACACCTTC. Translated, it gives CSASETGRNLNGYTF. The V and J genes are TRBV20-1 and TRBJ1-2, with TRBD1 as a possible D gene (5 bases). In germline, CDR1 is DFQATT, CDR2 SNEGSKA (reference sequence). The CDR3 spans 15 residues. Trimming left V 6 bases short and J 6 bases short, with 23 bases between.

This clonotype was counted ten times or more. The CDR3 region has the DNA TGCAGTGCTAGAGGCAGCTATGGCTACACCTTC. It translates to CSARGSYGYTF. This chain uses TRBV20-1 with TRBJ1-2; no clear D. This CDR3 has 11 amino acids. With 1 base removed from V and 4 bases from J, the gap between germline ends came to 4 bases. Looked up from germline, CDR1 is DFQATT and CDR2 is SNEGSKA (reference sequence).

This clonotype was recorded at least ten times. The V gene is TRBV9, the J gene TRBJ1-1; possible D gene TRBD1, 6 bases. V was trimmed by 6 bases and J by 7 bases, leaving 19 bases between them. CDR1 SGDLS and CDR2 YYNGEE come from the germline V gene. CDR3 length: 14 amino acids. The CDR3 region is CASTRDKGFFEAFF. The CDR3 nucleotides are TGTGCCAGCACCCGGGACAAGGGTTTTTTTGAAGCTTTCTTT.

This clonotype appeared many times. The chain links TRBV29-1 to TRBJ2-7; D remains ambiguous. Germline V gene data show CDR1 as SQVTM and CDR2 as ANQGSEA. The CDR3 has 15 residues. V lost 7 bases to trimming and J lost 5 bases, with 24 bases between them. CDR3 amino acids: CSAVRPGPITDEQYF. CDR3 coding DNA: TGCAGCGCCGTCAGACCCGGGCCCATCACAGACGAGCAGTACTTC.

This clonotype was counted a few times. It is unclear where the CDR3 begins or ends on the DNA, so no DNA is shown, and the CDR3 is as TCRdb lists it. V is TRBV30 and J is TRBJ2-7; no DNA check was done on the table's D call, TRBD1. The CDR3 sequence runs 11 residues, both termini included. Germline CDR1 is GTSNPN and CDR2 is SVGIG (reference sequence). This chain's CDR3 is CAWGTGIGAYF.

In this sample, this clonotype turned up many times. V usage is TRBV7-2 and J usage is TRBJ2-7, with 8 bases aligning to TRBD2. Trimming cost V 3 bases and J 4 bases; bases outside gene matches: 5. The CDR3 loop spans 14 amino acids. Germline CDR1 reads SGHTA; CDR2 reads FQGNSA. CDR3 amino acids: CASSFGRLAYEQYF. As DNA, the CDR3 is TGTGCCAGCAGCTTTGGACGACTAGCGTACGAGCAGTACTTC.

This clonotype was picked up many times. The rearrangement joins TRBV12-3 or TRBV12-4 to TRBJ2-1; 10 bases are shared with TRBD2. J was trimmed by 9 bases and V by 5 bases; bases with no gene match: 13. This CDR3 region has 16 residues. The CDR3: CASSLTSGGAVGEQFF. The CDR3 DNA is TGTGCCAGCAGTCTCACAAGCGGGGGGGCGGTGGGTGAGCAGTTCTTC.

This clonotype was seen ten or more times. The rearrangement joins TRBV27 to TRBJ2-1; 11 nucleotides agree with TRBD2. In germline, CDR1 is MNHEY, CDR2 SMNVEV (reference sequence). The CDR3 consists of 14 residues. V shed 5 bases and J 8 bases; nucleotides not matched to a gene: 5. The CDR3 is CASSRLAGIYEQFF. The DNA for the CDR3 is TGTGCCAGCAGTCGACTAGCGGGAATATATGAGCAGTTCTTC.

This clonotype was recorded many times. V usage is TRBV7-2 and J usage is TRBJ2-1; 8 bases fit TRBD1. With V trimmed by 5 bases and J by 7 bases, 7 bases remained unmatched. The CDR3 has 14 residues. CDR1 and CDR2 (germline): SGHTA, FQGNSA. The DNA for the CDR3 is TGTGCCAGCAGCCTTGACAGGGGAAGGAATGAGCAGTTCTTC. Translation: CASSLDRGRNEQFF. Based on the CDR3 plus reference TRBV7-2 and TRBJ2-1, the full variable domain is GAGVSQSPSNKVTEKGKDVELRCDPISGHTALYWYRQSLGQGLEFLIYFQGNSAPDKSGLPSDRFSAERTGGSVSTLTIQRTQQEDSAVYLCASSLDRGRNEQFFGPGTRLTVL.

At least ten counts were recorded for this clonotype. The V gene is TRBV20-1, the J gene TRBJ1-6; 7 nucleotides line up with TRBD1. CDR3 length: 14 amino acids. The germline gives CDR1 DFQATT, CDR2 SNEGSKA (reference sequence). V lost 5 bases and J lost 9; bases outside the gene matches: 10. The CDR3 spells CSAFPTGSSSPLHF. The CDR3 DNA follows: TGCAGTGCTTTCCCGACAGGGTCGAGTTCACCCCTCCACTTT.

This clonotype was picked up many times. The chain has TRBV5-1 and TRBJ2-1; TRBD2 aligns across 9 bases. The CDR3 loop spans 19 amino acids. V shed 2 bases, J shed 0 bases, and the junction held 12 bases outside the gene matches. Looked up from germline, CDR1 is SGHRS and CDR2 is YFSETQ. The CDR3 spells CASSLRTSAVVSSYNEQFF. The CDR3 DNA reads as TGCGCCAGCAGCTTAAGGACTAGCGCCGTTGTTAGCTCCTACAATGAGCAGTTCTTC.

The rearrangement joins TRBV5-6 to TRBJ2-7, with D tentatively TRBD1 (5 bases). Germline CDR1 SGHDT, CDR2 YYEEEE. Deletions cut 4 bases from V and 0 bases from J, with 23 bases between. This CDR3 has 18 amino acids. The CDR3 is CASSPGRHWQGNSYEQYF. The CDR3 DNA follows: TGTGCCAGCAGCCCCGGCCGGCATTGGCAGGGCAACTCCTACGAGCAGTACTTC.

The chain has TRBV5-4 and TRBJ2-2; no reliable D call. Germline CDR1 SGHNT, CDR2 YYREEE (reference sequence). The CDR3 has 14 amino acids. V was trimmed by 0 bases and J by 4 bases, leaving 7 bases between them. In DNA, the CDR3 is TGTGCCAGCAGCTTGGCTGCAGCCACCGGGGAGCTGTTTTTT. It encodes CASSLAAATGELFF.

This clonotype was seen many times. The genes are TRBV6-5 and TRBJ2-7; 9 bases agree with TRBD1. V lost 0 bases and J lost 0; bases outside the gene matches: 9. Germline-derived CDR1 and CDR2 are MNHEY and SVGAGI. CDR3 length: 18 amino acids. CDR3 sequence (DNA): TGTGCCAGCAGTTACTCGTTGCGAGTGACAGGGGGCTCCTACGAGCAGTACTTC. Amino acid sequence: CASSYSLRVTGGSYEQYF.

A note on this clonotype: This may be a read error, as it is one base from a much larger clone. The chain carries TRBV10-3 and TRBJ1-4; D is uncertain. CDR1 is ENHRY, CDR2 SYGVKD, per germline. CDR3 length: 15 amino acids. The CDR3 DNA sequence: TGTACCATCAGTGAGTCGATGGCAGATAATGAAAAACTGTTTTTT. It translates to CTISESMADNEKLFF.

CDR3 sequence: CASSLLAWDEQFF. CDR3 DNA: TGTGCCAGCAGCTTATTAGCCTGGGATGAGCAGTTCTTC. The rearrangement joins TRBV7-2 to TRBJ2-1, with D unclear. The germline V gene encodes CDR1 SGHTA and CDR2 FQGNSA. The CDR3 is made up of 13 amino acids. V was shortened by 2 bases and J by 8 bases, with 10 bases between the two germline ends.

This clonotype has ten or more counts. This rearrangement joins TRBV6-5 to TRBJ2-3; TRBD2 might be the D (6 bases). The germline V gene has CDR1 MNHEY and CDR2 SVGAGI. CDR3 length equals 17 residues. The V and J ends lost 2 bases and 4 bases respectively, with 19 bases between them. DNA of the CDR3: TGTGCCAGCAGTTACGTACCGGGGGAAACCAGTGCAGATACGCAGTATTTT. Translating it yields CASSYVPGETSADTQYF.

The chain couples TRBV12-3 or TRBV12-4 to TRBJ2-7, with 9 bases that match TRBD1. Trimming at V came to 5 bases and at J to 6 bases, leaving 2 bases not matched to a gene. The CDR3 length is 12 residues. The CDR3 loop is CASSGTGSEQYF. CDR3 sequence (DNA): TGTGCCAGCAGTGGGACAGGGTCCGAGCAGTACTTC.